One sample yielded the 2 T cell receptor beta chains listed below, sequenced in a study of blood T cell dynamics during melanoma immunotherapy. The time point denotes: week 3, after first cycle of checkpoint inhibitor. Assay: immunoSEQ multiplex PCR; the TCRdb copy retains only in-frame clones and omits some. The repertoire has 7,500 to 9,000 clones, approximately 85% of them found once; the top ten carry 3.6%. The input for sequencing was blood, taken from a patient treated with checkpoint blockade. The receptors come from a human donor with melanoma.

The rearrangement uses TRBV5-1 and TRBJ2-7, with no clear D. The CDR3 loop spans 16 amino acids. CDR1 is SGHRS, CDR2 YFSETQ, per germline. The germline V and J ends were trimmed by 4 bases and 1 base, with 18 bases remaining between them. In DNA, the CDR3 is TGCGCCAGCAGCCCGAATGCCGACCAGACTTCCTACGAGCAGTACTTC. As protein: CASSPNADQTSYEQYF.

This sequence joins TRBV9 and TRBJ1-5; D is uncertain. This CDR3 has 13 residues. Germline V gene lookup returns CDR1 SGDLS and CDR2 YYNGEE. Trimming took off 0 bases at V and 6 bases at J, with 7 bases between the two ends. CDR3 residues: CASSVAGLQPQHF. In nucleotides, the CDR3 is TGTGCCAGCAGCGTAGCTGGTCTTCAGCCCCAGCATTTT.